In this sample, the clone carrying this T cell receptor (beta chain) turned up once. The data were produced by immunoSEQ multiplex PCR, yet TCRdb's version contains in-frame clones alone and is incomplete. This table has 55,000 to 85,000 clones, roughly 80% appearing once. The data are from a study of blood T cell repertoires in COVID-19. This CDR3 contains 12 residues. Per germline, CDR1 SEHNR and CDR2 FQNEAQ (reference sequence). V was cut by 3 bases and J by 8 bases, with 8 bases left in between. The sequenced sample consisted of peripheral blood. The J gene is TRBJ1-3, the V gene TRBV7-9; possibly TRBD1 for D (6 bases). The sequence came from a woman aged 70-85 years with acute or convalescent COVID-19. The CDR3 nucleotides are TGTGCCAGCAGCTTCTCAGGGGACACCATATATTTT. As protein: CASSFSGDTIYF.